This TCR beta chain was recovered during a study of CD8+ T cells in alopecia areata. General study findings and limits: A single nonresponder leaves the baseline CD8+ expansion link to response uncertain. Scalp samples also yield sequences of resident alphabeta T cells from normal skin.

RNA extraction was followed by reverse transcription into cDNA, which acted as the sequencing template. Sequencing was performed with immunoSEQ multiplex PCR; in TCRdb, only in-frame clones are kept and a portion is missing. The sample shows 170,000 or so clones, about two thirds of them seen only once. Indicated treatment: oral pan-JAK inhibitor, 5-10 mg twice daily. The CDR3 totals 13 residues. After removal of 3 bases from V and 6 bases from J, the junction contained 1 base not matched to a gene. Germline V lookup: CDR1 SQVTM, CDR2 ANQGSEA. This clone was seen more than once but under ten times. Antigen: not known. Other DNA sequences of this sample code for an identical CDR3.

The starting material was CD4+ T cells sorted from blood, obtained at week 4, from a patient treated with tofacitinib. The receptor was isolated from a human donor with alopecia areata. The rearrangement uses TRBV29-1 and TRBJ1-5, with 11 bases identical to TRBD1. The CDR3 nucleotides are TGCAGCGTTGAGGGACAGGGGGGTCAGCCCCAGCATTTT. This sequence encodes CSVEGQGGQPQHF.